Shown below are 5 T cell receptor beta chains from a single sample sequenced in a study of molecular identifiers for immune sequencing clone quantification. TCRdb re-called the PCR reads with MiXCR, one entry per CDR3 protein. This sample has approximately 20,000 distinct CDR3 sequences, with about a fifth found just once. Sequences were obtained from naive CD8+ T cells from blood, with Jurkat cell RNA spiked in. Sample subset: FACS-sorted CD8+CD4-CCR7+CD45RA+ naive T cells. The receptors here all came from a human donor in good health. Some libraries in this study had Jurkat cell RNA spiked in.

Notes on this clonotype: Possible read error: a much larger clone is one base away. The chain combines TRBV4-3 with TRBJ1-5, with unresolved D. Germline V gives CDR1 LGHNA, CDR2 YSLEER. CDR3 size: 13 residues. CDR3 in amino acids: CAGSQVLNQPQHF. CDR3 bases: TGCGCCGGCAGCCAAGTCCTCAATCAGCCCCAGCATTTT.

Worth noting for this clonotype: A much larger clone differs from this one at a single base, so this may be a read error. V is TRBV2 and J is TRBJ2-5, with D possibly TRBD2 on 6 matching bases. Germline loops: CDR1 SNHLY, CDR2 FYNNEI. The CDR3 loop spans 15 amino acids. The CDR3 sequence: CTSSVGLKYQETQYF. The CDR3, as DNA: TGTACCAGCAGTGTGGGACTGAAGTACCAAGAGACCCAGTACTTC.

In this sample, this clonotype turned up once. The V gene is TRBV4-1, the J gene TRBJ2-7, with 7 positions matching TRBD2. Germline V gene lookup returns CDR1 MGHRA and CDR2 YSYEKL. CDR3 length: 16 residues. V lost 1 base to trimming and J lost 0 bases; unmatched junction nucleotides: 6. CDR3 nucleotide sequence: TGCGCCAGCAGCCAAGTCCCGGGACTAAGCTCCTACGAGCAGTACTTC. This gives the protein CASSQVPGLSSYEQYF.

This clonotype was seen repeatedly, ten times or more. The V and J genes are TRBV15 and TRBJ1-2; 7 bases fit TRBD1. The CDR3 runs 14 residues. CDR1 is LNHNV, CDR2 YYDKDF, per germline (reference sequence). Trimming removed 0 bases from V and 8 bases from J; junction bases left unmatched: 6. In DNA, the CDR3 is TGTGCCACCAGCAGAGAGACAGGGTCCGGGGGCTACACCTTC. Translation gives CATSRETGSGGYTF.

This clonotype was counted only a few times. The chain joins TRBV29-1 to TRBJ2-1; D gene unclear. The CDR3 contains 12 residues. The V gene's germline CDR1 is SQVTM and CDR2 ANQGSEA. With 5 bases removed from V and 10 bases from J, the gap between germline ends came to 15 bases. CDR3 sequence: CSVPRKVGEQFF. In DNA, the CDR3 is TGCAGCGTTCCTAGAAAGGTTGGAGAGCAGTTCTTC.